A selection of T cell receptor beta chains follows, all from one sample in a study of CD8 T cells in ankylosing spondylitis. TCRdb reanalysed the 5' RACE reads using MiXCR and keeps one entry per CDR3 protein. The sample lists more than 150,000 distinct CDR3 sequences, about 13% occurring once. Sequenced sample: blood, either unsorted or a sorted T cell fraction (not recorded which). The receptors shown here come from a male donor with ankylosing spondylitis or in good health (not recorded which). The CDR3 runs from the conserved cysteine through the conserved F or W. A D gene is named only where the DNA matches it firmly. Not every row has a clone size; where given, it reads once, few, many or a size class.

j_gene: TRBJ2-1
d_gene: .
abundance: many
v_gene: TRBV4-1
CDR3nt: TGCGCCAGCAGCCAAGGGTGGACAGTTAATGAGCAGTTCTTC
CDR3aa: CASSQGWTVNEQFF

j_gene: TRBJ2-5
d_gene: .
abundance: few
v_gene: TRBV4-1
CDR3nt: TGCGCCAGCAGCCAAAGCGGTGGGTACCAAGAGACCCAGTACTTC
CDR3aa: CASSQSGGYQETQYF

j_gene: TRBJ2-3
d_gene: .
abundance: few
v_gene: TRBV9
CDR3nt: TGTGCCAGCAGCTTGGGGGGGGCCAAAGGGGATACGCAGTATTTT
CDR3aa: CASSLGGAKGDTQYF

j_gene: TRBJ2-7
d_gene: .
abundance: few
v_gene: TRBV6-1
CDR3nt: TGTGCCAGCAGTCCGGCTGGGGGGCTGAGCGAGCAGTACTTC
CDR3aa: CASSPAGGLSEQYF

j_gene: TRBJ1-1
d_gene: TRBD1
abundance: .
v_gene: TRBV9
CDR3nt: TGTGCCAGCAGCGTAGGGGACAGACTAGTGAACACTGAAGCTTTCTTT
CDR3aa: CASSVGDRLVNTEAFF

j_gene: TRBJ2-3
d_gene: .
abundance: .
v_gene: TRBV6-1
CDR3nt: TGTGCCAGCAGCCATTCGGGCCCAGATACGCAGTATTTT
CDR3aa: CASSHSGPDTQYF

j_gene: TRBJ2-3
d_gene: .
abundance: .
v_gene: TRBV5-1
CDR3nt: TGCGCCAGCAGCTGGAGCGGGAGCACAGATACGCAGTATTTT
CDR3aa: CASSWSGSTDTQYF

j_gene: TRBJ2-1
d_gene: TRBD1
abundance: few
v_gene: TRBV27
CDR3nt: TGTGCCAGCACTAGGGACAGGGCGGATGAGCAGTTCTTC
CDR3aa: CASTRDRADEQFF

j_gene: TRBJ1-3
d_gene: .
abundance: .
v_gene: TRBV7-9
CDR3nt: TGTGCCAGCGGTAGGGAATACGCCATATATTTT
CDR3aa: CASGREYAIYF

j_gene: TRBJ1-2
d_gene: .
abundance: .
v_gene: TRBV10-1
CDR3nt: TGCGCCAGCAGTGACCACTATGGCTACACCTTC
CDR3aa: CASSDHYGYTF

j_gene: TRBJ1-1
d_gene: TRBD1
abundance: many
v_gene: TRBV12-3/TRBV12-4
CDR3nt: TGTGCCAGCAGTCCCGACAGGGTGAACACTGAAGCTTTCTTT
CDR3aa: CASSPDRVNTEAFF

j_gene: TRBJ2-1
d_gene: TRBD2
abundance: .
v_gene: TRBV4-1
CDR3nt: TGCGCCAGCAGCTTCCGACTAGCGGATTCCTACAATGAGCAGTTCTTC
CDR3aa: CASSFRLADSYNEQFF

j_gene: TRBJ2-1
d_gene: TRBD2
abundance: few
v_gene: TRBV29-1
CDR3nt: TGCAGCGAGACTAGCGGGAGTAGCAATGAGCAGTTCTTC
CDR3aa: CSETSGSSNEQFF

j_gene: TRBJ2-3
d_gene: .
abundance: few
v_gene: TRBV11-2
CDR3nt: TGTGCCAGCAGCTTAGGAGGATCAAGCACAGATACGCAGTATTTT
CDR3aa: CASSLGGSSTDTQYF

j_gene: TRBJ2-1
d_gene: TRBD2
abundance: few
v_gene: TRBV6-1
CDR3nt: TGTGCCAGCAGTGAAGACCCGACTAGCGGGGGTATATGGAATGAGCAGTTCTTC
CDR3aa: CASSEDPTSGGIWNEQFF

j_gene: TRBJ2-1
d_gene: .
abundance: few
v_gene: TRBV27
CDR3nt: TGTGCCAGCAGTTTATCTCGGGAGGAGCAGTTCTTC
CDR3aa: CASSLSREEQFF

j_gene: TRBJ1-1
d_gene: .
abundance: many
v_gene: TRBV12-3/TRBV12-4
CDR3nt: TGTGCCAGCAGTAGCAGGGGCGCGACTGAAGCTTTCTTT
CDR3aa: CASSSRGATEAFF

j_gene: TRBJ2-7
d_gene: .
abundance: few
v_gene: TRBV7-2
CDR3nt: TGTGCCAGCAGCTTAACGGGTCGGGAGCAGTACTTC
CDR3aa: CASSLTGREQYF

j_gene: TRBJ1-4
d_gene: .
abundance: few
v_gene: TRBV3-1
CDR3nt: TGTGCCAGCAGCCAAGAAAGGACAACTAATGAAAAACTGTTTTTT
CDR3aa: CASSQERTTNEKLFF

j_gene: TRBJ2-1
d_gene: .
abundance: many
v_gene: TRBV10-1
CDR3nt: TGCGCCAGCGGATTGGACCGGGGCCGACCTAGGGAGCAGTTCTTC
CDR3aa: CASGLDRGRPREQFF

j_gene: TRBJ2-7
d_gene: .
abundance: few
v_gene: TRBV11-2
CDR3nt: TGTGCCAGCAGCTCGAGCCTCTCCTACGAGCAGTACTTC
CDR3aa: CASSSSLSYEQYF

j_gene: TRBJ2-5
d_gene: TRBD2
abundance: .
v_gene: TRBV5-4
CDR3nt: TGTGCCAGCACCTTTGGGGCGGGGGGTGAGACCCAGTACTTC
CDR3aa: CASTFGAGGETQYF

j_gene: TRBJ1-2
d_gene: TRBD1
abundance: .
v_gene: TRBV27
CDR3nt: TGTGCCAGCAGCACAGGGGGAAATGGCTACACCTTC
CDR3aa: CASSTGGNGYTF

j_gene: TRBJ2-7
d_gene: .
abundance: .
v_gene: TRBV27
CDR3nt: TGTGCCAGCAGTTTATTGGGCAGGGCCTACGAGCAGTACTTC
CDR3aa: CASSLLGRAYEQYF

j_gene: TRBJ2-7
d_gene: .
abundance: .
v_gene: TRBV6-1
CDR3nt: TGTGCCAGCAGTGAGGACGGGGACTACGAGCAGTACTTC
CDR3aa: CASSEDGDYEQYF

j_gene: TRBJ2-7
d_gene: .
abundance: many
v_gene: TRBV13
CDR3nt: TGTGCCAGCAGCTTCTCCGAGGCCCTCTACGAGCAGTACTTC
CDR3aa: CASSFSEALYEQYF

j_gene: TRBJ2-7
d_gene: TRBD1
abundance: many
v_gene: TRBV20-1
CDR3nt: TGCAGTACCCCCGGGACAGGCATCTACGAGCAGTACTTC
CDR3aa: CSTPGTGIYEQYF

j_gene: TRBJ2-1
d_gene: TRBD1
abundance: few
v_gene: TRBV19
CDR3nt: TGTGCCAGTAGTCCTGGGGGACAGGTCATCTGGCAGTTCTTC
CDR3aa: CASSPGGQVIWQFF

j_gene: TRBJ2-7
d_gene: .
abundance: few
v_gene: TRBV10-3
CDR3nt: TGTGCCATCAGTTTGGGAACCACAGGGTCCTACGAGCAGTACTTC
CDR3aa: CAISLGTTGSYEQYF

j_gene: TRBJ1-2
d_gene: .
abundance: few
v_gene: TRBV7-9
CDR3nt: TGTGCCAGCAGCCGGGACACTCGCAATTTCTATGGCTACACCTTC
CDR3aa: CASSRDTRNFYGYTF

j_gene: TRBJ1-2
d_gene: .
abundance: many
v_gene: TRBV5-1
CDR3nt: TGCGCCAGCCGCTTAGGGGACCATGGCTACACCTTC
CDR3aa: CASRLGDHGYTF

j_gene: TRBJ2-7
d_gene: TRBD1
abundance: many
v_gene: TRBV29-1
CDR3nt: TGCAGCGCGACAGGGGAGACCTACGAGCAGTACTTC
CDR3aa: CSATGETYEQYF

j_gene: TRBJ1-2
d_gene: TRBD1
abundance: .
v_gene: TRBV6-1
CDR3nt: TGTGCCAGCGTGGGACAGTTAAACTATGGCTACACCTTC
CDR3aa: CASVGQLNYGYTF

j_gene: TRBJ1-3
d_gene: TRBD1
abundance: .
v_gene: TRBV6-5
CDR3nt: TGTGCCAGCAGTTACTCGGGGGACAGGGTCGGAAACACCATATATTTT
CDR3aa: CASSYSGDRVGNTIYF

j_gene: TRBJ2-7
d_gene: .
abundance: few
v_gene: TRBV5-1
CDR3nt: TGCGCCAGCAGCTGGGATGGGGGGACCTACGAGCAGTACTTC
CDR3aa: CASSWDGGTYEQYF

j_gene: TRBJ2-5
d_gene: .
abundance: .
v_gene: TRBV4-1
CDR3nt: TGCGCCAGCAGCAAAGGGGGGTCCGGCCAAGAGACCCAGTACTTC
CDR3aa: CASSKGGSGQETQYF

j_gene: TRBJ1-6
d_gene: .
abundance: few
v_gene: TRBV12-3/TRBV12-4
CDR3nt: TGTGCCAGCAGTTTAAGGGGGGTTAATTCACCCCTCCACTTT
CDR3aa: CASSLRGVNSPLHF

j_gene: TRBJ2-5
d_gene: .
abundance: few
v_gene: TRBV9
CDR3nt: TGTGCCAGCAGCGTAGCGGGGTACCAAGAGACCCAGTACTTC
CDR3aa: CASSVAGYQETQYF

j_gene: TRBJ2-1
d_gene: .
abundance: .
v_gene: TRBV29-1
CDR3nt: TGCAGCGCTGCCATCACCTACAATGAGCAGTTCTTC
CDR3aa: CSAAITYNEQFF

j_gene: TRBJ2-1
d_gene: .
abundance: .
v_gene: TRBV4-2
CDR3nt: TGTGCCAGCAGCCAAGGTGCAGACAATGAGCAGTTCTTC
CDR3aa: CASSQGADNEQFF

j_gene: TRBJ2-2
d_gene: .
abundance: many
v_gene: TRBV27
CDR3nt: TGTGCCAGCAGTTTAGATTCCCGGGAGCTGTTTTTT
CDR3aa: CASSLDSRELFF

j_gene: TRBJ2-1
d_gene: .
abundance: few
v_gene: TRBV2
CDR3nt: TGTGCCAGCAGTGGGGTGGGGTCTGCAGGCAATGAGCAGTTCTTC
CDR3aa: CASSGVGSAGNEQFF

j_gene: TRBJ2-2
d_gene: TRBD2
abundance: few
v_gene: TRBV12-3/TRBV12-4
CDR3nt: TGTGCCAGCAGTTTAGGCCTAGCGGGGGGGTTGAACACCGGGGAGCTGTTTTTT
CDR3aa: CASSLGLAGGLNTGELFF

j_gene: TRBJ1-2
d_gene: TRBD1
abundance: .
v_gene: TRBV12-3/TRBV12-4
CDR3nt: TGTGCCAGCAGTTTATACAGGGGGCGCGATCAGGGAAAGTACACCTTC
CDR3aa: CASSLYRGRDQGKYTF

j_gene: TRBJ2-7
d_gene: .
abundance: once
v_gene: TRBV19
CDR3nt: TGTGCCAGTAGTATAGGGCAGGGGAACTACGAGCAGTACTTC
CDR3aa: CASSIGQGNYEQYF

j_gene: TRBJ2-3
d_gene: .
abundance: .
v_gene: TRBV20-1
CDR3nt: TGCAGTGCGCAAGGAGGTTCTAACACAGATACGCAGTATTTT
CDR3aa: CSAQGGSNTDTQYF

j_gene: TRBJ2-7
d_gene: .
abundance: many
v_gene: TRBV6-6
CDR3nt: TGTGCCAGCAGTTACTCGCAAGGGTACGAGCAGTACTTC
CDR3aa: CASSYSQGYEQYF

j_gene: TRBJ1-5
d_gene: .
abundance: .
v_gene: TRBV7-2
CDR3nt: TGTGCCAGCAGCTCCCTTAGGGGGGGGAATCAGCCCCAGCATTTT
CDR3aa: CASSSLRGGNQPQHF

j_gene: TRBJ2-3
d_gene: .
abundance: .
v_gene: TRBV2
CDR3nt: TGTGCCACGATGCCGGGGGAGCTCACAGATACGCAGTATTTT
CDR3aa: CATMPGELTDTQYF

j_gene: TRBJ2-7
d_gene: .
abundance: many
v_gene: TRBV20-1
CDR3nt: TGCAGTGCTAGAGATACGGCAGTGGACGTCCACGAGCAGTACTTC
CDR3aa: CSARDTAVDVHEQYF

j_gene: TRBJ2-7
d_gene: .
abundance: .
v_gene: TRBV5-1
CDR3nt: TGCGCCAGCAGCTTGGCGAATTCCTACGAGCAGTACTTC
CDR3aa: CASSLANSYEQYF

j_gene: TRBJ2-7
d_gene: .
abundance: few
v_gene: TRBV6-5
CDR3nt: TGTGCCAGCAGTTACTCGCCTCCCCGAGGGCTAGGCGCCTACGAGCAGTACTTC
CDR3aa: CASSYSPPRGLGAYEQYF

j_gene: TRBJ1-1
d_gene: .
abundance: many
v_gene: TRBV4-1
CDR3nt: TGCGCCAGCAGCCAAGGTCCGGAACCGGGCACTGAAGCTTTCTTT
CDR3aa: CASSQGPEPGTEAFF

j_gene: TRBJ2-5
d_gene: .
abundance: .
v_gene: TRBV3-1
CDR3nt: TGTGCCAGCAGCCAAGGGTCCTCGGGGTACCAAGAGACCCAGTACTTC
CDR3aa: CASSQGSSGYQETQYF

j_gene: TRBJ2-5
d_gene: TRBD2
abundance: many
v_gene: TRBV5-1
CDR3nt: TGCGCCAGCAGCTTATCCGGGGGGGAAGGAGAGACCCAGTACTTC
CDR3aa: CASSLSGGEGETQYF

j_gene: TRBJ2-4
d_gene: .
abundance: .
v_gene: TRBV4-2
CDR3nt: TGTGCCAGCAGCCAAGAAGGAGGCTACATTCAGTACTTC
CDR3aa: CASSQEGGYIQYF

j_gene: TRBJ2-5
d_gene: TRBD1
abundance: few
v_gene: TRBV5-1
CDR3nt: TGCGCCAGCAGCCCACACAGGGGCCAGTACCAAGAGACCCAGTACTTC
CDR3aa: CASSPHRGQYQETQYF

j_gene: TRBJ1-5
d_gene: .
abundance: few
v_gene: TRBV27
CDR3nt: TGTGCCAGCAGTTTAGGAGGGCCCAATCAGCCCCAGCATTTT
CDR3aa: CASSLGGPNQPQHF

j_gene: TRBJ2-7
d_gene: .
abundance: few
v_gene: TRBV12-3/TRBV12-4
CDR3nt: TGTGCCAGCACTCCCGGCTACTCCTACGAGCAGTACTTC
CDR3aa: CASTPGYSYEQYF

j_gene: TRBJ1-3
d_gene: .
abundance: .
v_gene: TRBV9
CDR3nt: TGTGCCAGCAGCCTCGACGGATTCAGCTCTGGAAACACCATATATTTT
CDR3aa: CASSLDGFSSGNTIYF